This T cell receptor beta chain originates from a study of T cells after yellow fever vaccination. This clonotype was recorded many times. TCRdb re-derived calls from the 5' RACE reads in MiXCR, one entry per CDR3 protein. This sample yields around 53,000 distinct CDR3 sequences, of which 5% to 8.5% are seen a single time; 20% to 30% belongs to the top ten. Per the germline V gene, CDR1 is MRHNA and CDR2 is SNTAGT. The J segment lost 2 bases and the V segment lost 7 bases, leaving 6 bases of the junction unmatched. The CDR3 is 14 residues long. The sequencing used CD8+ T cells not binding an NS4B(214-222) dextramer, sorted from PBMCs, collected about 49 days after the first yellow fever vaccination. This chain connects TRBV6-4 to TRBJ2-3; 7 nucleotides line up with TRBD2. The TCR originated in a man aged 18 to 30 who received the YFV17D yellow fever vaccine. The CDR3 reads CASKRGEHTDTQYF. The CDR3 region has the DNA TGTGCCAGCAAACGGGGGGAACACACAGATACGCAGTATTTT.